This T cell receptor beta chain is from a study of blood T cell repertoires in COVID-19. About the study: COVID-19 samples collected from the United States, Italy and Spain covered acute and convalescent phases. The analysed material was cDNA or gDNA that came from T cells, B-cell-depleted T cells, or PBMCs.

Trimming removed 3 bases from V and 5 bases from J; junction bases left unmatched: 7. This CDR3 is built from 15 residues. Germline assignment: CDR1 MDHEN and CDR2 SYDVKM. As processed by the authors: Estimates of nucleated cell counts were drawn from the amplification of reference gene primers. Only in-frame clones appear in the TCRdb table, and some are missing; sequencing was by immunoSEQ multiplex PCR. The V and J calls and clone size are taken from that table; D and trimming were inferred from the DNA. The sample holds about 26,000 clones; roughly three quarters are singletons and the top ten take roughly 16%.

V and J are TRBV28 and TRBJ1-1; TRBD1 matches 9 bases. The sequencing sample was made of peripheral blood. This clonotype was obtained from a man older than 75 with active or convalescent COVID-19. The CDR3 DNA reads TGTGCCAGCAGTTTCCCCGACAGGGGGTGGACTGAAGCTTTCTTT. The encoded protein is CASSFPDRGWTEAFF.